The subject of this entry is one T cell receptor (beta chain). Assay: immunoSEQ multiplex PCR; the TCRdb copy retains only in-frame clones and omits some. The table lists under 200,000 clones, 90% to 95% of them singletons, with more than 0.065% in the top ten. Germline V CDR1 and CDR2: MNHGY, SVAAGI. CDR3 length: 14 residues. The germline V and J ends were trimmed by 3 bases and 6 bases, with 15 bases remaining between them. This specimen belongs to a study of shared clonotypes between healthy human individuals. This sequence was found in a woman in her twenties or thirties in good health. Sequenced material: naive CD4+ T cells sorted from blood. The subset: CD45RA+ positively selected. The chain combines TRBV6-9 with TRBJ2-7; D remains ambiguous. CDR3 bases: TGTGCCAGCAGTTACCTACTAAATCGTGGCGAGCAGTACTTC. It is translated as CASSYLLNRGEQYF.